This is a list of T cell receptor beta chains from one sample in a study of blood T cell repertoires in COVID-19. Sequencing was performed with immunoSEQ multiplex PCR; in TCRdb, only in-frame clones are kept and a portion is missing. The sample records 160,000 or so clones, less than 90% being singletons. The sample taken for sequencing was peripheral blood. The source is a woman in her seventies with acute or convalescent COVID-19. Each CDR3 is given with its conserved first and last residue. A D gene is named only where the DNA matches it firmly. Only part of the rows carry a size: once, few, many, or a class if the clone is expanded.

V gene	D gene	J gene	clone size	CDR3 DNA	CDR3 protein
TRBV2	NA	TRBJ1-1	NA	TGTGCCAGCAGGTACACCCAGATTCTGAACACTGAAGCTTTCTTT	CASRYTQILNTEAFF
TRBV10-2	TRBD1	TRBJ1-4	NA	TGCGCCAGCAGCGGCGCCTCCGGGACAGGTGATAATGAAAAACTGTTTTTT	CASSGASGTGDNEKLFF
TRBV5-1	NA	TRBJ1-1	once	TGCGCCAGCAGCTCCAAAAAGACGGGGGGGAACACTGAAGCTTTCTTT	CASSSKKTGGNTEAFF
TRBV7-9	NA	TRBJ2-3	NA	TGTGCCAGCAGCTTAGGGACAACTAGCACAGATACGCAGTATTTT	CASSLGTTSTDTQYF
TRBV11-2	NA	TRBJ2-7	NA	TGTGCCAGCAGCTTACAGGGGAAACCCCCCTACGAGCAGTACTTC	CASSLQGKPPYEQYF
TRBV3-1/TRBV3-2	TRBD1	TRBJ1-1	NA	TGTGCCAGCAGCCAAGCAGATGTAGGGGGCCGAGCTTTCTTT	CASSQADVGGRAFF
TRBV2	TRBD1	TRBJ1-2	NA	TGTGCCAGCAGTCGGACAGGGGCGTTGAATGGCTACACCTTC	CASSRTGALNGYTF
TRBV12-3/TRBV12-4	TRBD1	TRBJ2-1	NA	TGTGCCAGCCGGACGGACAGGAACAATGAGCAGTTCTTC	CASRTDRNNEQFF
TRBV7-9	NA	TRBJ1-2	NA	TGTGCCAGCAGCTTAGGAGACAGGAGTGGCTACACCTTC	CASSLGDRSGYTF
TRBV3-1/TRBV3-2	NA	TRBJ2-3	NA	TGTGCCAGCAGCCATTCCACGGGACTTAACACAGATACGCAGTATTTT	CASSHSTGLNTDTQYF
TRBV7-2	NA	TRBJ2-5	NA	TGTGCCAGCAGCCCCCAGCGAGAGACCCAGTACTTC	CASSPQRETQYF
TRBV7-2	TRBD2	TRBJ2-1	NA	TGTGCCAGCAGCGGCACTAGCGGGGGGGCCGATGAGCAGTTCTTC	CASSGTSGGADEQFF
TRBV19	NA	TRBJ1-1	once	TGTGCCAGTAGTATCCAGGGGAACACTGAAGCTTTCTTT	CASSIQGNTEAFF
TRBV5-4	TRBD1	TRBJ1-1	NA	TGTGCCAGCAGCTTGACAGGGGGCCGGACTGAAGCTTTCTTT	CASSLTGGRTEAFF
TRBV30	TRBD1	TRBJ2-2	NA	TGTGCCTGGAGTGTAGGCGGCAGGGGGCGCGGCACCGGGGAGCTGTTTTTT	CAWSVGGRGRGTGELFF
TRBV21-1	NA	TRBJ1-1	NA	TGTGCCAGCAGCTCACCGGGCAGGGAAATCTTGAACACTGAAGCTTTCTTT	CASSSPGREILNTEAFF
TRBV10-3	TRBD1	TRBJ1-1	NA	TGTGCCATCAGGGGACAGCTCATGAACACTGAAGCTTTCTTT	CAIRGQLMNTEAFF
TRBV5-1	TRBD1	TRBJ1-2	NA	TGCGCCAGCAGCCCGGGACAGGGGCCCTATGGCTACACCTTC	CASSPGQGPYGYTF